This T cell receptor (beta chain) was found in a study of regulatory T cells in long-lasting Graves disease. Study at large: Treatment with antithyroid drugs for over 5 years, together with positive TSH receptor antibodies, meant persistent Graves' disease. General study findings and limits: In persistent patients, shared public clonotypes (around 2,500) outnumbered those in new patients (nearly 1,000).

Remarks on this clonotype: Its antigen is currently unknown.

As to time point: persistent/refractory GD, antithyroid drugs over 5 years with positive TRAb. Extracted RNA from PBMCs served as the source of the TCR library. It was by American Thyroid Association guidelines that Graves' disease was diagnosed. Those enrolled as patients came out of an endocrinology department in Xi'an, China. The V gene lost 6 bases and the J gene lost 6 bases, with 15 bases spanning the gap. Germline V gene sequence: CDR1 SGHTA, CDR2 FQGNSA. This CDR3 contains 13 residues. The TCR beta library used iRepertoire HTBI primers with Arm-PCR amplification of CDR3. MiXCR was run by TCRdb on the multiplex PCR reads, yielding one entry per CDR3 protein. The data contain roughly 400,000 distinct CDR3 sequences, 21% of them seen just once; the ten biggest clones take up roughly an eighth.

The specimen comprised peripheral blood mononuclear cells (PBMCs), sampled when the disease was refractory, from a patient treated with antithyroid drugs. The sequence was obtained from a female donor with Graves disease. V and J are TRBV7-2 and TRBJ2-7, with D perhaps matching TRBD1 (6 bases). The CDR3 loop reads CASSRGRGSEQYF. CDR3 sequence (DNA): TGTGCCAGCAGTCGGGGCAGGGGCTCCGAGCAGTACTTC.